This section outlines one TCR beta chain sequence together with its context. The data stem from a study of blood T cell repertoires in COVID-19. The CDR3 loop spans 15 amino acids. CDR1 is SGDLS, CDR2 YYNGEE, per germline. Trimming cost V 3 bases and J 7 bases; bases outside gene matches: 12. Seattle patients were enrolled while actively infected and followed longitudinally. Per the authors' pipeline: The authors estimated nucleated cell counts from reference gene primer amplification. The protocol was immunoSEQ multiplex PCR, while the TCRdb copy is restricted to in-frame clones and leaves out a portion. The DNA was the basis for D and trimming; V, J and clone size are from that table. The data contain approximately 110,000 clones, around 85% of them seen just once; the ten biggest clones take up 3.2%.

The sequence was obtained from a woman aged 80 or over with COVID-19, enrolled during active disease. Sequenced material: peripheral blood. The chain carries TRBV9 and TRBJ2-7; TRBD2 matches at 8 bases. The CDR3 sequence is CASSALAEPTLEQYF. The CDR3 coding sequence is TGTGCCAGCAGCGCACTAGCGGAGCCCACCTTGGAGCAGTACTTC.